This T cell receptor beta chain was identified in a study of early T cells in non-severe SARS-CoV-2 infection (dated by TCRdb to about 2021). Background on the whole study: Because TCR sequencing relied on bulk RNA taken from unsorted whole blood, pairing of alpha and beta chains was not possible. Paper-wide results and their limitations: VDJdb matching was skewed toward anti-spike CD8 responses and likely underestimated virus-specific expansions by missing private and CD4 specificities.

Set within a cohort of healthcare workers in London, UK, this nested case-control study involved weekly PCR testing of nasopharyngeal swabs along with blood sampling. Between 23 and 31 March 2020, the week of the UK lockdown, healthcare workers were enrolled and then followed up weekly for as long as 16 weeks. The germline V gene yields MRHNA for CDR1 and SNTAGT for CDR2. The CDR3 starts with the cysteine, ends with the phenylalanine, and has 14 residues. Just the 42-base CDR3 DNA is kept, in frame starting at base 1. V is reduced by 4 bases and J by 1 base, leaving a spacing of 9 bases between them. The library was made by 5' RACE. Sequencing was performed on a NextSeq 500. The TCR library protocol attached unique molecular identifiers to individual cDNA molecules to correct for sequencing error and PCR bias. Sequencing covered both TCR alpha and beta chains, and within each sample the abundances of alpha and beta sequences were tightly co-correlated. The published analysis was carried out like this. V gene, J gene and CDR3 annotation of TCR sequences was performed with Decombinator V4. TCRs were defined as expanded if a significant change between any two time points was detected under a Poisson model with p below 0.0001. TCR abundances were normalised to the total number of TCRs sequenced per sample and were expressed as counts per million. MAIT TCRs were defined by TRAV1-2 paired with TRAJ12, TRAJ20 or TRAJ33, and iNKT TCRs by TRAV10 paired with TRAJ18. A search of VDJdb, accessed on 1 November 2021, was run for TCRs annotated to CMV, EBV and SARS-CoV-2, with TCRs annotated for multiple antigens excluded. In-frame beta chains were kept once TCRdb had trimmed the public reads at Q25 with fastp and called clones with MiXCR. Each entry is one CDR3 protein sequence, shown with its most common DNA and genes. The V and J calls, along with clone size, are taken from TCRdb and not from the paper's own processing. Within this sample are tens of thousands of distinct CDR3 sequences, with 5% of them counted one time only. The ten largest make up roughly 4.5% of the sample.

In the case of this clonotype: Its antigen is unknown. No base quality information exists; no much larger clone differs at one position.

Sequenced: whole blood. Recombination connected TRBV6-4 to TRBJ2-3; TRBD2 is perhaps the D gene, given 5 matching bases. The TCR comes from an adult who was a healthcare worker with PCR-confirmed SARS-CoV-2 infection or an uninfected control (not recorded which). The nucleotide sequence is TGTGCCAGCAGTGTTAGCGCGGGCACAGATACGCAGTATTTT. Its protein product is CASSVSAGTDTQYF.